One and the same sample provided the 20 T cell receptor beta chains below, sequenced in a study of PD-1 blockade in classical Hodgkin lymphoma. All trial patients relapsed after autologous stem cell transplantation. Here immunoSEQ multiplex PCR was the method, and the copy in TCRdb shows in-frame clones only, minus some. The profile shows fewer than 25,000 clones, approximately 81% of them singletons. The source material was peripheral blood mononuclear cells (PBMCs), sampled before the second cycle of nivolumab. The receptors stem from a human donor with classical Hodgkin lymphoma.

The chain carries TRBV6-6 and TRBJ2-7, with TRBD1 matching over 9 bases. After removal of 6 bases from V and 7 bases from J, the junction contained 10 bases not matched to a gene. Looked up from germline, CDR1 is MNHNY and CDR2 is SVGAGI (reference sequence). The CDR3 consists of 14 residues. CDR3: CASRQPGQGWEQYF. For the CDR3, the DNA is TGTGCCAGCAGGCAACCGGGACAGGGATGGGAGCAGTACTTC.

This chain joins TRBV28 and TRBJ2-4, with 9 bases fitting TRBD2. The V and J ends lost 3 bases and 6 bases, in that order; junction bases with no gene match: 6. Germline V gives CDR1 MDHEN, CDR2 SYDVKM. The CDR3 covers 15 residues. CDR3 loop: CASSLMRGGTNIQYF. The CDR3 bases are TGTGCCAGCAGTTTGATGCGGGGGGGCACAAACATTCAGTACTTC.

The gene calls are TRBV9 and TRBJ1-1; no firm D call. From germline, CDR1 is SGDLS and CDR2 YYNGEE. The CDR3 has 12 residues. V lost 3 bases and J lost 1, with 4 bases in between. The CDR3: CASSAKNTEAFF. In nucleotides, the CDR3 is TGTGCCAGCAGCGCCAAGAACACTGAAGCTTTCTTT.

This sequence joins TRBV28 and TRBJ2-5, with D uncertain. Trimming cost V 6 bases and J 3 bases, with 8 bases left between them. The CDR3 extends over 12 amino acids. Looked up from germline, CDR1 is MDHEN and CDR2 is SYDVKM. CDR3 residues: CASRGFEETQYF. CDR3 in DNA: TGTGCCAGCAGAGGGTTCGAAGAGACCCAGTACTTC.

The chain has TRBV27 and TRBJ1-5; D gene ambiguous. Germline V lookup: CDR1 MNHEY, CDR2 SMNVEV (reference sequence). Trimming shortened V by 5 bases and J by 1 base, and 15 bases separated the two germline ends. CDR3 length: 16 residues. The CDR3 loop reads CASSPWTSVSNQPQHF. For the CDR3, the DNA is TGTGCCAGCAGTCCCTGGACTTCAGTGAGCAATCAGCCCCAGCATTTT.

CDR3 coding DNA: TGTGCCAGCAGCTCCCAGACAGGGCTTTCACCCCTCCACTTT. Encoded protein: CASSSQTGLSPLHF. V and J are TRBV7-9 and TRBJ1-6; 7 bases line up with TRBD1. This CDR3 region has 14 residues. The germline CDR1 and CDR2 sequences are SEHNR and FQNEAQ (reference sequence). V lost 4 bases, J lost 9 bases, and 6 bases stayed unmatched. Variable domain in full (rest from reference TRBV7-9 and TRBJ1-6): DTGVSQNPRHKITKRGQNVTFRCDPISEHNRLYWYRQTLGQGPEFLTYFQNEAQLEKSRLLSDRFSAERPKGSFSTLEIQRTEQGDSAMYLCASSSQTGLSPLHFGNGTRLTVT.

The rearrangement uses TRBV4-2 and TRBJ1-3, with D uncertain. The CDR3 sequence is 14 residues long. The germline gives CDR1 LGHNA, CDR2 YNFKEQ. V dropped 1 base and J dropped 5 bases, with 9 bases sitting between them. CDR3: CASSQGLIRNTIYF. The CDR3 DNA follows: TGTGCCAGCAGCCAAGGGTTGATAAGAAACACCATATATTTT.

This chain joins TRBV29-1 and TRBJ2-5; possibly TRBD2 for D (6 bases). The CDR3 contains 14 residues. Trimming took off 6 bases at V and 5 bases at J, with 19 bases between the two ends. Germline values: CDR1 SQVTM, CDR2 ANQGSEA. The CDR3, as DNA: TGCAGCGTCGGTCCGTCAGGGAGGAGGGAGACCCAGTACTTC. Encoded protein: CSVGPSGRRETQYF.

As for this clone: One junction end does not reproduce the germline sequence, and a read error may be involved. This chain connects TRBV30 to TRBJ1-5; D possibly corresponds to TRBD1 (6 bases). Germline V gives CDR1 GTSNPN, CDR2 SVGIG (reference sequence). There are 14 residues in the CDR3. CDR3 nucleotide sequence: TGTGCCTGGAGTGTCGGACAGCTCAATCGGCCCCAGCATTTT. As protein: CAWSVGQLNRPQHF.

This clone was recorded only once. The genes are TRBV7-8 and TRBJ2-7; D is undetermined. The CDR3 extends over 16 amino acids. Germline V lookup: CDR1 SGHVS, CDR2 FQNEAQ. The V and J ends lost 5 bases and 2 bases respectively, with 19 bases between them. The CDR3 DNA reads TGTGCCAGCAGCCCGTTTAGCCATTCAAACACCTACGAGCAGTACTTC. Its translation is CASSPFSHSNTYEQYF.

This chain connects TRBV30 to TRBJ1-5; 11 nucleotides align to TRBD1. Germline V gene lookup returns CDR1 GTSNPN and CDR2 SVGIG (reference sequence). With V trimmed by 0 bases and J by 5 bases, 3 bases remained unmatched. The length of the CDR3 is 15 residues. CDR3 amino acids: CAWSVGDRGDQPQHF. Written as DNA, the CDR3 is TGTGCCTGGAGTGTAGGGGACAGGGGGGATCAGCCCCAGCATTTT.

By proportion, this clone is large (0.1 to 1%). The chain has TRBV7-6 and TRBJ2-5, with D unresolved. This CDR3 comprises 11 residues. The V end was cut by 1 base, the J end by 7 bases, with 4 bases between. Germline lookup yields CDR1 SGHVS and CDR2 FNYEAQ. The CDR3 region is CASSLVRTQYF. The CDR3 DNA sequence: TGTGCCAGCAGCTTAGTGAGGACCCAGTACTTC.

The rearrangement links TRBV18 to TRBJ2-3; a weak D match, TRBD1 (5 bases). Germline V CDR1 and CDR2: KGHSH, LQKENI. This CDR3 has 13 residues. V gave up 1 base and J gave up 6 bases, with 8 bases separating them. This CDR3 reads CASSPRQFDTQYF. In DNA, the CDR3 is TGTGCCAGCTCACCACGACAGTTTGATACGCAGTATTTT.

The chain has TRBV13 and TRBJ1-6; TRBD1 agrees at 8 bases. CDR3 size: 15 residues. J was trimmed by 8 bases and V by 2 bases; bases with no gene match: 5. Per the germline V gene, CDR1 is PRHDT and CDR2 is FYEKMQ (reference sequence). In DNA form, the CDR3 reads TGTGCCAGCAGCTTACAGGGGGCTAGGGATTCACCCCTCCACTTT. Translating it yields CASSLQGARDSPLHF.

This sequence joins TRBV5-1 and TRBJ2-3; maybe TRBD2 (7 bases). The germline gives CDR1 SGHRS, CDR2 YFSETQ. The CDR3 loop spans 17 amino acids. Between the trimmed V and J ends, which lost 0 bases and 2 bases, there was a span of 16 bases. In DNA form, the CDR3 reads TGCGCCAGCAGCTTGGCATTGGGAGGGGGACTCACAGATACGCAGTATTTT. Amino acids: CASSLALGGGLTDTQYF. Full variable domain (remainder filled in from reference TRBV5-1 and TRBJ2-3): KAGVTQTPRYLIKTRGQQVTLSCSPISGHRSVSWYQQTPGQGLQFLFEYFSETQRNKGNFPGRFSGRQFSNSRSEMNVSTLELGDSALYLCASSLALGGGLTDTQYFGPGTRLTVL.

The CDR3 loop is CASSNGQGRENTEAFF. The DNA for the CDR3 is TGTGCCAGCAGTAATGGACAGGGCCGGGAGAACACTGAAGCTTTCTTT. The chain is built from TRBV25-1 and TRBJ1-1; 8 bases match TRBD1. Per germline, CDR1 MGHDK and CDR2 SYGVNS. The CDR3 spans 16 residues. The V gene end was trimmed by 5 bases and the J gene end by 1 base; junction bases not matched to a gene: 9.

This chain joins TRBV4-2 and TRBJ2-3; the match to TRBD2 covers 11 bases. The CDR3 sequence is 20 residues long. Germline CDR1 LGHNA, CDR2 YNFKEQ. The trim removed 4 bases at V and 4 bases at J, leaving 19 bases unmatched. The CDR3 protein is CASSPNAPRGLAGGADTQYF. CDR3 DNA: TGTGCCAGCAGCCCAAACGCCCCCCGGGGGCTAGCGGGGGGAGCAGATACGCAGTATTTT.

The chain combines TRBV10-2 with TRBJ1-2, with D possibly matching TRBD1 (5 bases). With 2 bases removed from V and 4 bases from J, the gap between germline ends came to 8 bases. Germline lookup yields CDR1 WSHSY and CDR2 SAAADI. This CDR3 spans 13 amino acids. CDR3 DNA: TGCGCCAGCAGTGAGGGGGGGAGCTATGGCTACACCTTC. It specifies CASSEGGSYGYTF.

The J gene is TRBJ1-1, the V gene TRBV7-6; a possible D gene is TRBD1 (5 bases). Looked up from germline, CDR1 is SGHVS and CDR2 is FNYEAQ. CDR3 length: 20 amino acids. Trimming left V 0 bases short and J 3 bases short, with 26 bases between. The CDR3 sequence is CASSLASSWREVARDTEAFF. The CDR3 DNA sequence: TGTGCCAGCAGCTTAGCATCCTCTTGGAGGGAAGTAGCCAGGGACACTGAAGCTTTCTTT.

The chain joins TRBV4-3 to TRBJ2-1; D remains unclear. In germline, CDR1 is LGHNA, CDR2 YSLEER. V lost 3 bases, J lost 4 bases, and 16 bases lay in between. The CDR3 is 16 residues long. The CDR3: CASSQAMEGSYNEQFF. CDR3 DNA sequence: TGCGCCAGCAGCCAGGCCATGGAAGGGTCTTACAATGAGCAGTTCTTC.